This T cell receptor beta chain was documented in a study of blood T cell repertoires in COVID-19. The wider study: Italy, Spain and the United States were the sources of the convalescent and acute COVID-19 samples. From T cells, B-cell-depleted T cells, or PBMCs came the material, which was cDNA or gDNA.

CDR1 and CDR2 (germline): LNHDA, SQIVND (reference sequence). CDR3 size: 11 residues. V lost 5 bases and J lost 13; bases outside the gene matches: 3. This clone was counted a few times. Repertoires were generated with immunoSEQ multiplex PCR, while TCRdb's copy carries only in-frame clones and drops some. The sample has about 150,000 clones, roughly 88% seen once. Donors in Cohort 3 who had recovered were those with two negative PCRs, healthcare professional clearance, or resolution of their symptoms. This TCR was recovered from a man over 45 who had recovered from COVID-19. The chain is built from TRBV19 and TRBJ2-2, with TRBD1 matching 8 bases. Material for sequencing was PBMCs or T cells enriched from blood (not recorded which). The CDR3 region is CASSFGTGLFF. In DNA form, the CDR3 reads TGTGCCAGTAGTTTTGGGACAGGGCTGTTTTTT.